Sequencing of this T cell receptor beta chain was carried out in a study of blood T cells in healthy people across ages. Primers used in a second PCR of roughly 6 to 11 cycles were a sample-barcoded 5' primer and a J-beta primer mix. All cDNA molecules were each tagged by a template-switch adaptor with 12 random nucleotides. MiXCR, applied by TCRdb to the 5' RACE reads, yields one record per CDR3 protein. The sample includes some 1.1 million distinct CDR3 sequences, under 40% of them seen just once. Of note for this clonotype: Its antigen is currently unknown.

Notes on the study in general: Naive T cell percentage by flow cytometry tracked strongly with beta diversity.

This CDR3 comprises 12 residues. V was cut by 10 bases and J by 4 bases, with 12 bases left in between. Germline loops: CDR1 MDHEN, CDR2 SYDVKM. The sample, 7.5 to 10 milliliters of peripheral blood, was drawn from each donor. Per-sample yields of isolated PBMCs were at least 6.5 million. The material sequenced was blood. This clonotype was obtained from a man younger than 35 in good health. This chain connects TRBV28 to TRBJ2-3; D might be TRBD1 (6 bases). The CDR3 sequence: CATQGSPDTQYF. For the CDR3, the DNA is TGTGCCACCCAGGGGTCGCCAGATACGCAGTATTTT.